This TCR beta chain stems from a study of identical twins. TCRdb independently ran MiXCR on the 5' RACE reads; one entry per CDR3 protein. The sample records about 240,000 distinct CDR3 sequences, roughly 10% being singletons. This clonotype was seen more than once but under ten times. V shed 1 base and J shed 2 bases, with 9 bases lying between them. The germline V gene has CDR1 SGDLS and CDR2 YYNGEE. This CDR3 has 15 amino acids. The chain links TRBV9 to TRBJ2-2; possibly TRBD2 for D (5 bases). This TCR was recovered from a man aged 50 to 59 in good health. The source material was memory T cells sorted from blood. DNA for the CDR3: TGTGCCAGCAGCGTACTTGGAGGAAACACCGGGGAGCTGTTTTTT. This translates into CASSVLGGNTGELFF.